Below are 4 T cell receptor beta chains sequenced from a single sample in a study of blood T cell repertoires in COVID-19. Clones were sequenced by immunoSEQ multiplex PCR, and TCRdb holds only the in-frame ones, with some missing. In the table there are some 75,000 clones, approximately 86% of which are singletons. The sequencing sample was made of peripheral blood. These TCRs come from a man of 80 years or more with COVID-19, enrolled during active disease.

V is TRBV29-1 and J is TRBJ1-1, with 11 bases that match TRBD1. The junction had 4 bases not matched to a gene; V was cut back by 6 bases and J by 4 bases. Per the germline V gene, CDR1 is SQVTM and CDR2 is ANQGSEA. The CDR3 is made up of 13 amino acids. CDR3 in amino acids: CSVDRGLGTEAFF. DNA of the CDR3: TGCAGCGTGGACAGGGGGCTAGGCACTGAAGCTTTCTTT.

The gene calls are TRBV5-1 and TRBJ1-1, with D possibly being TRBD1 (6 bases). Germline lookup yields CDR1 SGHRS and CDR2 YFSETQ. The CDR3 runs to 15 residues. Trimming removed 4 bases from V and 2 bases from J, with 15 bases in between. The CDR3 region is CASSDGQPVNTEAFF. DNA of the CDR3: TGCGCCAGCAGCGACGGACAGCCGGTAAACACTGAAGCTTTCTTT.

A remark on this clone: At the DNA level, this CDR3 is encoded by other sequences in the same sample as well. The chain links TRBV5-1 to TRBJ2-2; 7 bases are shared with TRBD1. This CDR3 is 15 amino acids long. Losses at the gene ends were 3 bases for V and 1 base for J; bases not matched to a gene: 3. CDR1 and CDR2 (germline): SGHRS, YFSETQ. The CDR3: CASSWDSQNTGELFF. In DNA form, the CDR3 reads TGCGCCAGCAGCTGGGACAGCCAGAACACCGGGGAGCTGTTTTTT.

This rearrangement joins TRBV7-8 to TRBJ2-7; 7 positions match TRBD2. The CDR3 runs to 15 residues. The V gene's germline CDR1 is SGHVS and CDR2 FQNEAQ. Trimming at V came to 1 base and at J to 0 bases, leaving 3 bases not matched to a gene. The CDR3 DNA is TGTGCCAGCAGCTTAGAAGCGGGGTCCTCCTACGAGCAGTACTTC. Translation: CASSLEAGSSYEQYF.